These 26 T cell receptor beta chains originate from one sample sequenced in a study of T cell responses to AZD1222 COVID-19 vaccine. The data were produced by immunoSEQ multiplex PCR, yet TCRdb's version contains in-frame clones alone and is incomplete. The table includes about 97,000 clones, about 88% detected once. The source material was peripheral blood, sampled on day 0 of AZD1222 vaccination. These receptors all stem from an adult in good health.

J is TRBJ1-1 and V is TRBV29-1; D unclear. V shed 4 bases and J shed 6 bases, with 15 bases lying between them. This CDR3 is built from 13 residues. The germline CDR1 and CDR2 sequences are SQVTM and ANQGSEA. CDR3 in DNA: TGCAGCGTTGTCGAGTCGGGAAGCTCTGAAGCTTTCTTT. Protein sequence: CSVVESGSSEAFF. The whole variable domain, remainder taken from reference TRBV29-1 and TRBJ1-1, is SAVISQKPSRDICQRGTSLTIQCQVDSQVTMMFWYRQQPGQSLTLIATANQGSEATYESGFVIDKFPISRPNLTFSTLTVSNMSPEDSSIYLCSVVESGSSEAFFGQGTRLTVV.

This clone appeared a few times. The genes are TRBV5-5 and TRBJ2-5, with D tentatively TRBD1 or TRBD2 (6 bases each). This CDR3 has 13 amino acids. Looked up from germline, CDR1 is SGHKS and CDR2 is YYEKEE (reference sequence). The V end was cut by 2 bases, the J end by 7 bases, with 12 bases between. CDR3 coding DNA: TGTGCCAGCAGCTTATTGAAGGGGGGGACCCAGTACTTC. Translating gives CASSLLKGGTQYF.

In this sample, this clone turned up once. CDR3 coding DNA: TGTGCCACCAGCAGAGAAACCGGGAGCGTCGAGACCCAGTACTTC. Translation gives CATSRETGSVETQYF. The chain uses TRBV15 and TRBJ2-5; maybe TRBD2 (6 bases). This CDR3 region has 15 residues. Germline loops: CDR1 LNHNV, CDR2 YYDKDF (reference sequence). V lost 0 bases to trimming and J lost 5 bases, with 13 bases between them. The full variable domain, rest sourced from reference TRBV15 and TRBJ2-5, is DAMVIQNPRYQVTQFGKPVTLSCSQTLNHNVMYWYQQKSSQAPKLLFHYYDKDFNNEADTPDNFQSRRPNTSFCFLDIRSPGLGDTAMYLCATSRETGSVETQYFGPGTRLLVL.

This chain connects TRBV27 to TRBJ1-1; 7 bases match TRBD1. Germline V gene lookup returns CDR1 MNHEY and CDR2 SMNVEV (reference sequence). With V trimmed by 10 bases and J by 5 bases, 13 bases remained unmatched. The CDR3 runs 14 residues. CDR3 sequence (DNA): TGTGCCACCGCAGGGATGAGGGGGCGGACTGAAGCTTTCTTT. Its translation is CATAGMRGRTEAFF.

This clone appeared once. V and J are TRBV27 and TRBJ2-1, with TRBD2 identical over 15 bases. The CDR3 has 18 amino acids. Germline V CDR1 and CDR2: MNHEY, SMNVEV (reference sequence). V lost 5 bases and J lost 3; bases outside the gene matches: 8. The DNA of the CDR3 is TGTGCCAGCAGTCCGGGACTAGCGGGGGGCCGTGGCTACAATGAGCAGTTCTTC. This codes for CASSPGLAGGRGYNEQFF.

The J gene is TRBJ1-1, the V gene TRBV11-3, with TRBD1 as a possible D gene (5 bases). CDR3 size: 12 residues. Looked up from germline, CDR1 is SGHNT and CDR2 is YENEEA. V lost 2 bases, J lost 4 bases, and 5 bases lay in between. The CDR3 loop is CASSLQGTEAFF. In DNA, the CDR3 is TGTGCCAGCAGCTTACAGGGCACTGAAGCTTTCTTT.

The genes are TRBV7-2 and TRBJ1-4, with TRBD1 matching 7 bases. The CDR3 is made up of 17 amino acids. In germline, CDR1 is SGHTA, CDR2 FQGNSA. J lost 8 bases, V lost 2 bases, and 14 bases had no gene match. Here the CDR3 reads CASSLRGPGRATEKLFF. As DNA, the CDR3 is TGTGCCAGCAGCTTAAGGGGGCCTGGCAGGGCCACAGAAAAACTGTTTTTT. Using reference TRBV7-2 and TRBJ1-4 for the parts outside the CDR3, the full variable domain is GAGVSQSPSNKVTEKGKDVELRCDPISGHTALYWYRQSLGQGLEFLIYFQGNSAPDKSGLPSDRFSAERTGGSVSTLTIQRTQQEDSAVYLCASSLRGPGRATEKLFFGSGTQLSVL.

This chain uses TRBV7-8 with TRBJ1-1; TRBD1 agrees at 8 bases. The CDR3 spans 13 residues. With V trimmed by 5 bases and J by 6 bases, 5 bases remained unmatched. Germline values: CDR1 SGHVS, CDR2 FQNEAQ. In DNA, the CDR3 is TGTGCCAGCAGCGCAGGGACAGGCGCTGAAGCTTTCTTT. Translation gives CASSAGTGAEAFF.

The chain combines TRBV10-3 with TRBJ2-7; D unclear. Germline CDR1 and CDR2: ENHRY and SYGVKD. V was trimmed by 3 bases and J by 1 base, leaving 4 bases between them. The CDR3 sequence is 12 residues long. The CDR3 here is CAISDRSYEQYF. In DNA form, the CDR3 reads TGTGCCATCAGTGACAGGTCCTACGAGCAGTACTTC.

The chain has TRBV12-3 or TRBV12-4 and TRBJ2-2, with D tentatively TRBD2 (6 bases). The CDR3 loop spans 13 amino acids. The V gene lost 3 bases and the J gene lost 6 bases, with 8 bases spanning the gap. This chain's CDR3 is CASSFGGPGELFF. Here the CDR3 DNA reads TGTGCCAGCAGTTTCGGGGGACCCGGGGAGCTGTTTTTT.

The chain combines TRBV5-1 with TRBJ2-2; TRBD1 aligns across 9 bases. The CDR3 runs to 16 residues. Germline V CDR1 and CDR2: SGHRS, YFSETQ. After removal of 1 base from V and 6 bases from J, the junction contained 7 bases not matched to a gene. CDR3 protein: CASSLTPTGGPGELFF. Here the CDR3 DNA reads TGCGCCAGCAGCTTGACGCCTACAGGGGGCCCCGGGGAGCTGTTTTTT.

The V and J genes are TRBV12-3 or TRBV12-4 and TRBJ2-3; a weak D match, TRBD2 (5 bases). V lost 2 bases and J 6 bases, leaving 6 bases between the germline ends. CDR3 length: 12 amino acids. In DNA, the CDR3 is TGTGCCAGCAGTTTATGGAGGGATACGCAGTATTTT. Translated, it gives CASSLWRDTQYF.

The rearrangement joins TRBV30 to TRBJ1-6; D not resolved. V lost 6 bases to trimming and J lost 3 bases, with 6 bases between them. The CDR3 length is 12 residues. Looked up from germline, CDR1 is GTSNPN and CDR2 is SVGIG (reference sequence). CDR3 residues: CACRYYNSPLHF. Written as DNA, the CDR3 is TGTGCCTGTCGTTACTATAATTCACCCCTCCACTTT.

This CDR3 is CASSLGPPGTANTEAFF. The CDR3, as DNA: TGTGCCAGCAGTTTGGGCCCCCCCGGGACAGCAAACACTGAAGCTTTCTTT. The gene calls are TRBV27 and TRBJ1-1, with 7 bases that match TRBD1. The ends lost 3 bases at V and 2 bases at J; junction bases unmatched: 12. Germline V gene data show CDR1 as MNHEY and CDR2 as SMNVEV (reference sequence). The CDR3 loop spans 17 amino acids.

V and J are TRBV7-9 and TRBJ1-1, with 7 nucleotides matching TRBD1. The V gene's germline CDR1 is SEHNR and CDR2 FQNEAQ (reference sequence). The length of the CDR3 is 16 residues. Losses at the gene ends were 2 bases for V and 3 bases for J; bases not matched to a gene: 9. The CDR3 spells CASSLRPTGTYTEAFF. The DNA of the CDR3 is TGTGCCAGCAGCTTAAGGCCGACAGGGACGTACACTGAAGCTTTCTTT.

CDR3 region: CASSQGSNTEAFF. CDR3 sequence (DNA): TGTGCCAGCAGCCAGGGCTCGAACACTGAAGCTTTCTTT. The rearrangement links TRBV7-9 to TRBJ1-1; D may be TRBD1 (5 bases). Trimming shortened V by 5 bases and J by 1 base, and 8 bases separated the two germline ends. CDR3 size: 13 residues. Per the germline V gene, CDR1 is SEHNR and CDR2 is FQNEAQ (reference sequence).

This chain uses TRBV7-9 with TRBJ2-7; TRBD2 matches at 10 bases. CDR1 SEHNR and CDR2 FQNEAQ come from the germline V gene (reference sequence). This CDR3 has 14 amino acids. After removal of 4 bases from V and 7 bases from J, the junction contained 7 bases not matched to a gene. The CDR3 region has the DNA TGTGCCAGCAGCTCCACAGCGGGGGGGCTTGAGCAGTACTTC. The encoded protein is CASSSTAGGLEQYF.

This clone appeared a few times. The chain recombines TRBV10-3 with TRBJ2-7, with TRBD1 as a possible D gene (6 bases). V lost 10 bases and J 0 bases, leaving 13 bases between the germline ends. Germline assignment: CDR1 ENHRY and CDR2 SYGVKD. The CDR3 totals 13 residues. In DNA form, the CDR3 reads TGTGCCAAGGGACATGAGCTCTCCTACGAGCAGTACTTC. Protein sequence: CAKGHELSYEQYF.

For this clone: Other DNA sequences of this sample code for an identical CDR3. The chain has TRBV5-1 and TRBJ2-7; D gene ambiguous. This CDR3 is built from 13 residues. Trimming removed 0 bases at V and 0 bases at J, with 4 bases between. Germline V CDR1 and CDR2: SGHRS, YFSETQ. Written as DNA, the CDR3 is TGCGCCAGCAGCTTGGAGGGCTCCTACGAGCAGTACTTC. It is translated as CASSLEGSYEQYF. Looking up the rest from reference TRBV5-1 and TRBJ2-7 gives the full variable domain: KAGVTQTPRYLIKTRGQQVTLSCSPISGHRSVSWYQQTPGQGLQFLFEYFSETQRNKGNFPGRFSGRQFSNSRSEMNVSTLELGDSALYLCASSLEGSYEQYFGPGTRLTVT.

V usage is TRBV2 and J usage is TRBJ1-1, with a weak D call TRBD1 (5 bases). The ends were cut back, 2 bases at V and 1 base at J, with 8 bases in the middle. The CDR3 is 14 residues long. Germline V gene sequence: CDR1 SNHLY, CDR2 FYNNEI. The CDR3 DNA reads TGTGCCAGCAGTGAAACAGGCCCGAACACTGAAGCTTTCTTT. It is translated as CASSETGPNTEAFF.

This clone was observed many times. The DNA of the CDR3 is TGTGCCACCTCCAACGAGGGGGGATCACCCTACGAGCAGTACTTC. Its translation is CATSNEGGSPYEQYF. The chain is built from TRBV15 and TRBJ2-7; either TRBD1 or TRBD2 may supply D (6 bases each). The ends were cut back, 8 bases at V and 2 bases at J, with 19 bases in the middle. Germline lookup yields CDR1 LNHNV and CDR2 YYDKDF (reference sequence). There are 15 residues in the CDR3.

The gene calls are TRBV2 and TRBJ2-7; 9 positions match TRBD1. Germline V CDR1 and CDR2: SNHLY, FYNNEI. The V segment lost 7 bases and the J segment 9 bases; nucleotides outside the gene matches: 7. The CDR3 spans 12 residues. CDR3 sequence reads: CASKPGQGWQYF. CDR3 sequence (DNA): TGTGCCAGCAAACCGGGACAGGGATGGCAGTACTTC.

Remarks on this clone: One end of the junction varies from germline; a read error may be responsible. The chain couples TRBV7-2 to TRBJ2-1; D not resolved. Germline V gene lookup returns CDR1 SGHTA and CDR2 FQGNSA. The CDR3 covers 12 residues. The CDR3 nucleotides read TGTGCCAGCAGCCCGGACCGGAATGGGCAGTTCTTC. Amino acids: CASSPDRNGQFF.

V usage is TRBV3-1 (or the pseudogene TRBV3-2) and J usage is TRBJ2-7; D call uncertain. Trimming took off 4 bases at V and 7 bases at J, with 14 bases between the two ends. CDR3 size: 13 residues. Germline loops: CDR1 LGHDT, CDR2 YNNKEL (reference sequence). CDR3 nucleotide sequence: TGTGCCAGCAGCCCCTCGGGTCTTTTTGAGCAGTACTTC. Protein sequence: CASSPSGLFEQYF.

The V and J genes are TRBV7-2 and TRBJ1-2, with D hard to call. Trimming removed 1 base from V and 8 bases from J, with 11 bases in between. The CDR3 has 13 amino acids. Germline V gene sequence: CDR1 SGHTA, CDR2 FQGNSA. CDR3 sequence: CASSLVVSRGYTF. DNA of the CDR3: TGTGCCAGCAGCTTAGTCGTGTCTAGGGGCTACACCTTC.

The J gene is TRBJ1-2, the V gene TRBV29-1; 7 positions match TRBD1. Looked up from germline, CDR1 is SQVTM and CDR2 is ANQGSEA. CDR3 length: 13 amino acids. V lost 7 bases to trimming and J lost 7 bases; unmatched junction nucleotides: 12. CDR3 sequence: CSASPGRGLGYTF. In DNA, the CDR3 is TGCAGCGCCTCACCAGGGAGGGGGCTTGGCTACACCTTC.